This is a list of T cell receptor beta chains from one sample in a study of Tregs in tolerant kidney transplant recipients. Sequencing used immunoSEQ multiplex PCR; TCRdb keeps in-frame clones, though not all of them. Altogether approximately 99,000 clones are present, nearly 90% being singletons, with the ten largest covering nearly 0.35%. Material: CD4+ T cells from blood, obtained before the transplant. The origin of the receptors is a human donor who received a combined kidney and bone marrow transplant. The CDR3 runs from the conserved cysteine through the conserved F or W. The order of the fields is V gene, clone size, CDR3 protein. The size of a clone is reported for some rows only, either as once, few or many, or as a class for expanded clones.

TRBV20-1 | . | CSAGGLAAFF
TRBV5-1 | . | CASRGQLGGETQYF
TRBV27 | . | CASSGETGVSTEAFF
TRBV9 | . | CASSLRASNYEQYF
TRBV6-5 | . | CASRTGTLYNSPLHF
TRBV15 | . | CATSSRTGPYEQYF
TRBV10-1 | once | CASSESATDTQYF
TRBV5-1 | . | CASSLGAANSYEQYF
TRBV19 | . | CASNHLAGGRTGELFF
TRBV20-1 | . | CSAPRLNEQFF
TRBV19 | . | CASSIGAGVGSTDTQYF
TRBV5-4 | . | CASSFLFGTGGMTYEQYF
TRBV7-9 | . | CASRVDRPNTEAFF
TRBV6-4 | . | CASSAQPPQDTEAFF
TRBV5-1 | . | CASSLEARGSSYEQYF